A selection of T cell receptor beta chains follows, all from one sample in a study of T cell responses to AZD1222 COVID-19 vaccine. Profiled with immunoSEQ multiplex PCR; TCRdb holds only in-frame clones, not every one. The sample has around 140,000 clones, approximately 89% seen once; the top ten hold under 2%. The material sequenced was peripheral blood, taken 28 days after the second AZD1222 dose. The receptors stem from an adult who received the AZD1222 COVID-19 vaccine. Each CDR3 is given with its conserved first and last residue. Each record gives: V gene, clone size, D gene, J gene, CDR3 protein, CDR3 DNA. A D gene is named only where the DNA matches it firmly. A row's size may be missing; if present it is once, few, many or a size class.

TRBV25-1	-	-	TRBJ1-3	CATAFGGNTIYF	TGTGCGACGGCCTTTGGGGGAAACACCATATATTTT
TRBV7-8	-	-	TRBJ2-2	CASSRGRRNTGELFF	TGTGCCAGCAGCCGAGGGCGTCGAAACACCGGGGAGCTGTTTTTT
TRBV9	-	-	TRBJ2-1	CASSVEGFSYNEQFF	TGTGCCAGCAGCGTAGAAGGTTTCTCCTACAATGAGCAGTTCTTC
TRBV19	-	TRBD1	TRBJ1-2	CASTPWTGPDYGYTF	TGTGCCAGTACCCCTTGGACAGGGCCCGACTATGGCTACACCTTC
TRBV12-3/TRBV12-4	-	-	TRBJ2-5	CASSPGLGETQYF	TGTGCCAGCAGTCCGGGCCTTGGAGAGACCCAGTACTTC
TRBV5-6	-	-	TRBJ1-4	CASSRSGWGPTNEKLFF	TGTGCCAGCAGCAGATCTGGGTGGGGTCCCACTAATGAAAAACTGTTTTTT
TRBV19	-	-	TRBJ1-2	CASSLGTAYGYTF	TGTGCCAGTAGCCTCGGGACGGCCTATGGCTACACCTTC
TRBV5-1	-	TRBD2	TRBJ2-1	CASSFRPQREGFYNEQFF	TGCGCCAGCAGCTTTCGTCCCCAGCGGGAGGGGTTCTACAATGAGCAGTTCTTC
TRBV19	-	TRBD2	TRBJ2-1	CASRPPIWGGEQFF	TGTGCCAGTAGACCTCCTATCTGGGGGGGTGAGCAGTTCTTC
TRBV6-5	-	TRBD1	TRBJ2-7	CASSSPGQGLREQYF	TGTGCCAGCAGTTCCCCGGGACAGGGCTTGAGAGAGCAGTACTTC
TRBV11-2	few	-	TRBJ2-7	CASSLGFPGQNYEQYF	TGTGCCAGCAGCTTAGGTTTTCCGGGACAAAACTACGAGCAGTACTTC
TRBV12-3/TRBV12-4	-	-	TRBJ2-3	CASSLISGDTQYF	TGTGCCAGCAGTTTAATTTCCGGAGATACGCAGTATTTT
TRBV19	-	-	TRBJ1-1	CASSRWGPDTEAFF	TGTGCCAGTAGTCGATGGGGGCCGGACACTGAAGCTTTCTTT
TRBV4-1	once	-	TRBJ1-4	CASSLGRDADEKLFF	TGCGCCAGCAGCCTGGGACGGGACGCGGATGAAAAACTGTTTTTT
TRBV10-3	-	-	TRBJ1-5	CAISVDGVQPQHF	TGTGCCATCAGTGTTGATGGAGTCCAGCCCCAGCATTTT
TRBV19	once	-	TRBJ1-1	CASTDGINTEAFF	TGTGCCAGTACCGACGGGATAAACACTGAAGCTTTCTTT
TRBV19	once	-	TRBJ2-3	CASSISPPGSDTQYF	TGTGCCAGTAGTATCTCCCCACCGGGCTCAGATACGCAGTATTTT
TRBV15	-	-	TRBJ2-2	CATSTYLANTGELFF	TGTGCCACCAGCACCTACCTCGCGAACACCGGGGAGCTGTTTTTT
TRBV14	-	-	TRBJ2-1	CASSQDRPGPWSLRSEQFF	TGTGCCAGCAGCCAAGATCGTCCAGGGCCCTGGTCCCTCAGGAGTGAGCAGTTCTTC
TRBV27	-	TRBD2	TRBJ2-3	CASSWAGGPGFTDTQYF	TGTGCCAGCAGTTGGGCGGGAGGCCCAGGTTTCACAGATACGCAGTATTTT
TRBV4-1	-	TRBD2	TRBJ2-1	CASSGLADEQFF	TGCGCCAGCAGCGGGCTAGCGGATGAGCAGTTCTTC
TRBV6-6	-	-	TRBJ1-1	CASSYSGRRTEAFF	TGTGCCAGCAGTTACTCGGGACGGAGGACTGAAGCTTTCTTT
TRBV7-9	once	-	TRBJ2-2	CASSSSEPYGPLSTGELFF	TGTGCCAGCAGCTCAAGCGAGCCGTACGGGCCTCTATCTACCGGGGAGCTGTTTTTT
TRBV4-2	-	-	TRBJ2-1	CASSPSFLSYNEQFF	TGTGCCAGCAGCCCCAGTTTCCTTTCCTACAATGAGCAGTTCTTC
TRBV25-1	few	-	TRBJ2-5	CASMVGQEETQYF	TGTGCCAGCATGGTCGGCCAGGAAGAGACCCAGTACTTC
TRBV28	once	-	TRBJ1-3	CASGGQPSSGNTIYF	TGTGCCAGCGGAGGACAGCCGAGCTCTGGAAACACCATATATTTT
TRBV6-2/TRBV6-3	-	-	TRBJ2-5	CASSSGSEGPETQYF	TGTGCCAGCAGTTCGGGTAGCGAGGGACCAGAGACCCAGTACTTC
TRBV7-9	few	-	TRBJ1-3	CASSLVGNTIYF	TGTGCCAGCAGCTTAGTTGGAAACACCATATATTTT
TRBV7-3	-	-	TRBJ1-2	CASSLTEGGGYGYTF	TGTGCCAGCAGCCTCACCGAGGGGGGTGGCTATGGCTACACCTTC
TRBV27	-	TRBD1	TRBJ2-7	CASRPTGKLYEQYF	TGTGCCAGCAGACCGACAGGGAAGCTCTACGAGCAGTACTTC
TRBV11-3	-	-	TRBJ2-2	CASSLNDGVETGELFF	TGTGCCAGCAGCTTAAATGACGGGGTGGAGACCGGGGAGCTGTTTTTT
TRBV3-1/TRBV3-2	-	-	TRBJ1-2	CASSQRQLSVLGYGYTF	TGTGCCAGCAGCCAACGCCAGCTAAGCGTTCTTGGCTATGGCTACACCTTC
TRBV4-1	-	-	TRBJ1-5	CASSRLPPGLSNQPQHF	TGCGCCAGCAGCCGCCTACCCCCGGGTCTGAGCAATCAGCCCCAGCATTTT
TRBV6-5	-	-	TRBJ1-1	CASSYGFNTEAFF	TGTGCCAGCAGTTACGGATTCAACACTGAAGCTTTCTTT
TRBV5-1	-	-	TRBJ1-1	CASSPGGWGTEAFF	TGCGCCAGCAGCCCGGGCGGATGGGGCACTGAAGCTTTCTTT
TRBV30	once	-	TRBJ1-5	CAWSPTYSKGNQPQHF	TGTGCCTGGAGTCCTACTTACAGTAAGGGCAATCAGCCCCAGCATTTT
TRBV11-3	-	-	TRBJ2-7	CASSFERIYEQYF	TGTGCCAGCAGCTTCGAGCGGATCTACGAGCAGTACTTC
TRBV4-2	-	-	TRBJ2-7	CASSQDPQAGLSYEQYF	TGTGCCAGCAGCCAAGATCCCCAGGCGGGACTCTCCTACGAGCAGTACTTC
TRBV7-2	-	-	TRBJ2-1	CASSRTGGGLPNEQFF	TGTGCCAGCAGCCGCACCGGAGGGGGTCTTCCTAATGAGCAGTTCTTC
TRBV5-4	-	TRBD2	TRBJ2-2	CASSPGTSGRTGELFF	TGTGCCAGCAGCCCGGGGACTAGCGGGAGGACCGGGGAGCTGTTTTTT
TRBV7-8	-	-	TRBJ2-7	CASSSPGLSEQYF	TGTGCCAGCAGTTCGCCGGGACTCTCCGAGCAGTACTTC
TRBV5-1	-	-	TRBJ2-1	CASSSILVGSYNEQFF	TGCGCCAGCAGCTCAATACTAGTCGGGTCCTACAATGAGCAGTTCTTC
TRBV24-1	-	TRBD2	TRBJ2-7	CAIQASGAYEQYF	TGTGCCATCCAGGCTAGCGGGGCCTACGAGCAGTACTTC
TRBV7-2	-	TRBD1	TRBJ2-1	CASSTTGVWGEQFF	TGTGCCAGCAGCACGACAGGGGTATGGGGTGAGCAGTTCTTC
TRBV27	-	TRBD1	TRBJ1-1	CASSRSRTGGVLNTEAFF	TGTGCCAGCAGTCGATCGAGGACAGGGGGCGTCTTGAACACTGAAGCTTTCTTT
TRBV28	-	-	TRBJ1-1	CASSLRVAGAHEAFF	TGTGCCAGCAGTTTACGGGTTGCTGGGGCGCATGAAGCTTTCTTT
TRBV9	few	-	TRBJ2-4	CASSVDPLAKNIQYF	TGTGCCAGCAGCGTAGACCCCCTCGCCAAAAACATTCAGTACTTC
TRBV28	-	-	TRBJ2-5	CASSPPGAGYETQYF	TGTGCCAGCAGTCCCCCGGGGGCAGGGTATGAGACCCAGTACTTC
TRBV4-3	-	TRBD2	TRBJ2-1	CASSQELTSGRDEQFF	TGCGCCAGCAGCCAAGAGTTGACTAGCGGGAGGGATGAGCAGTTCTTC